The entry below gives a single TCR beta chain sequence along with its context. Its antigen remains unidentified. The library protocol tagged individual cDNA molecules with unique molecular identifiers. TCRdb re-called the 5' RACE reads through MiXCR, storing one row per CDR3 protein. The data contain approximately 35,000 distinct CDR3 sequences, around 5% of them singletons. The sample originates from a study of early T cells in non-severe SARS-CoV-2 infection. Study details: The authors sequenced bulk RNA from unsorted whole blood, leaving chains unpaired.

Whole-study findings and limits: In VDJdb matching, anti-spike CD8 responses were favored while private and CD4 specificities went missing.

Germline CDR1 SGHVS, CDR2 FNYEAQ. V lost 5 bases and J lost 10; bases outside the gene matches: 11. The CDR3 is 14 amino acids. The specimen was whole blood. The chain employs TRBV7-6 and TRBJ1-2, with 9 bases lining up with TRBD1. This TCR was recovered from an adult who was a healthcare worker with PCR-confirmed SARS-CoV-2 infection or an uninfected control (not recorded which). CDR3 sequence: CASSLGGDRAHYTF. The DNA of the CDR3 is TGTGCCAGCAGCCTAGGAGGGGACAGGGCACACTACACCTTC.